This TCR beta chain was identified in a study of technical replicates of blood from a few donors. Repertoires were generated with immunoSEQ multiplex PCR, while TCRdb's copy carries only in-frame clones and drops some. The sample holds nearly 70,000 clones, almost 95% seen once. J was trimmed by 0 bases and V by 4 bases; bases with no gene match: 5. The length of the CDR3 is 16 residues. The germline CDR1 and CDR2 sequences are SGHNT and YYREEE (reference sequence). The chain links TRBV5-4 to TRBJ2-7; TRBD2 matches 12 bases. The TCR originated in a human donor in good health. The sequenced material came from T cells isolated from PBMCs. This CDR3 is CASSRLAGVSSYEQYF. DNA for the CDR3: TGTGCCAGCAGCCGACTAGCGGGGGTGAGCTCCTACGAGCAGTACTTC. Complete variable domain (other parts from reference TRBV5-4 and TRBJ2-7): ETGVTQSPTHLIKTRGQQVTLRCSSQSGHNTVSWYQQALGQGPQFIFQYYREEENGRGNFPPRFSGLQFPNYSSELNVNALELDDSALYLCASSRLAGVSSYEQYFGPGTRLTVT.